The 3 T cell receptor beta chains listed next were all sequenced from one sample in a study of spatial heterogeneity in lung cancer. MiXCR, applied by TCRdb to the 5' RACE reads, yields one record per CDR3 protein. The table has 90,000 to 95,000 distinct CDR3 sequences, 12% seen once. Time point noted: sample taken at primary tumor resection. Sequencing used PBMCs, obtained at surgery. The receptors originated from a male donor with early-stage non-small cell lung cancer.

The chain combines TRBV6-2 or TRBV6-3 with TRBJ1-5; TRBD1 matches 8 bases. V shed 6 bases, J shed 5 bases, and the junction held 6 bases outside the gene matches. The CDR3 is made up of 14 amino acids. CDR1 and CDR2 from the germline V gene are MNHEY and SVGEGT. DNA of the CDR3: TGTGCCAGCAGACCCACAGGGGGTCATCAGCCCCAGCATTTT. Its translation: CASRPTGGHQPQHF.

This clonotype was picked up a small number of times. V and J are TRBV11-2 and TRBJ1-3; D gene uncertain. CDR1 is SGHAT and CDR2 is FQNNGV in the germline V gene. V was cut by 4 bases and J by 0 bases, with 13 bases left in between. The CDR3 loop spans 16 amino acids. The CDR3 is CASSYNHPYSGNTIYF. CDR3 nucleotides: TGTGCCAGCAGCTACAATCACCCCTACTCTGGAAACACCATATATTTT.

This clonotype was observed a few times. The chain employs TRBV2 and TRBJ2-7; D is ambiguous. The CDR3 loop spans 12 amino acids. Germline V CDR1 and CDR2: SNHLY, FYNNEI. V lost 7 bases and J 1 base, leaving 8 bases between the germline ends. The CDR3 here is CASNMDSYEQYF. The CDR3 coding sequence is TGTGCCAGCAACATGGATTCCTACGAGCAGTACTTC. Drawing the rest from reference TRBV2 and TRBJ2-7, the complete variable domain is EPEVTQTPSHQVTQMGQEVILRCVPISNHLYFYWYRQILGQKVEFLVSFYNNEISEKSEIFDDQFSVERPDGSNFTLKIRSTKLEDSAMYFCASNMDSYEQYFGPGTRLTVT.